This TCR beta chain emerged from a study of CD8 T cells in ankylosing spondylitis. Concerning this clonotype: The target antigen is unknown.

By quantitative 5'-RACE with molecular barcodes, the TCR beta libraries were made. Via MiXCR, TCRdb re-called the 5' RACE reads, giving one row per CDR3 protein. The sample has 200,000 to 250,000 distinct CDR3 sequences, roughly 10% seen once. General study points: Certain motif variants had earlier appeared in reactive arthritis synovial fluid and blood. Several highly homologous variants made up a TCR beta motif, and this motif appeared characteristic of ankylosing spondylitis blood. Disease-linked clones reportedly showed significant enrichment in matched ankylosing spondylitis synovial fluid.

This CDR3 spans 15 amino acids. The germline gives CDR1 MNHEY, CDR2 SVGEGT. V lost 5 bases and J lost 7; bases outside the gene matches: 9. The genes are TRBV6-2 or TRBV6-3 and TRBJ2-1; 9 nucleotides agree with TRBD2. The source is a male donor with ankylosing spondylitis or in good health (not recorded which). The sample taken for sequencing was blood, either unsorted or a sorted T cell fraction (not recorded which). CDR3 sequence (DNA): TGTGCCAGCAGTGGTAGAAGCGGGGGGTCGAATGAGCAGTTCTTC. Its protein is CASSGRSGGSNEQFF.